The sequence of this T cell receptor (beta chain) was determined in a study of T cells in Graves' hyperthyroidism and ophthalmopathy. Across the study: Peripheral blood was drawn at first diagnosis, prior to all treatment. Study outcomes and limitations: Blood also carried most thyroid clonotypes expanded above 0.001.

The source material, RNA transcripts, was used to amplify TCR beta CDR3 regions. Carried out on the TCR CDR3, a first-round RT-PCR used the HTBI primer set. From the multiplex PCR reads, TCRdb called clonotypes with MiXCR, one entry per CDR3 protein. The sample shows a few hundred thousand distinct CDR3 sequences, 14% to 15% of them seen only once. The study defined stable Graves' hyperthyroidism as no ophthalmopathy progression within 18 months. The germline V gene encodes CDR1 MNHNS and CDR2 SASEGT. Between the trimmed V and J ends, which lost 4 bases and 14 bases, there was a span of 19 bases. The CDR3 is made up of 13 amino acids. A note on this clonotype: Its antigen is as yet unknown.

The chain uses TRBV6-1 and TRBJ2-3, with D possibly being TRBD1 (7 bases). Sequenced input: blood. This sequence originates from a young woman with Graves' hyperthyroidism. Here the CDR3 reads CASSVGGGERAYF. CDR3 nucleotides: TGTGCCAGCAGTGTAGGGGGCGGGGAGCGCGCGTATTTT.